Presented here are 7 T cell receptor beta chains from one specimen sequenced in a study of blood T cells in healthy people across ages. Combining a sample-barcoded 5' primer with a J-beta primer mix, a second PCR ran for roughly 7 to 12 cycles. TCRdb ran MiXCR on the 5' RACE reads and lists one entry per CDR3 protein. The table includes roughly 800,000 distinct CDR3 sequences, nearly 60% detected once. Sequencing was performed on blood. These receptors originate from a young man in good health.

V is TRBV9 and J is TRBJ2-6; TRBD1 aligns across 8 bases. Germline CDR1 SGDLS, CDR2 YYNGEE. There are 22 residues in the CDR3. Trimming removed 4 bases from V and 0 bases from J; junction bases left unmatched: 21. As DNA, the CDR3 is TGTGCCAGCAGCATAAGGACAGGGCCCCGCTTGAGGGGAAGCTCTGGGGCCAACGTCCTGACTTTC. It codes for CASSIRTGPRLRGSSGANVLTF.

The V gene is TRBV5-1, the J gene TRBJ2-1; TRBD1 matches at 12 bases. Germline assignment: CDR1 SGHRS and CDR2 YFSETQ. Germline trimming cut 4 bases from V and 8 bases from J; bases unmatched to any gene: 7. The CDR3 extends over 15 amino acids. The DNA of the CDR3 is TGCGCCAGCAGCCCCGGGACAGGGGGCTGGGATGAGCAGTTCTTC. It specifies CASSPGTGGWDEQFF.

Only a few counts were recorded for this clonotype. The CDR3 DNA sequence: TGTGCCCTCCAGGCTGCTGGGGCCAACGTCCTGACTTTC. This encodes CALQAAGANVLTF. The rearrangement uses TRBV10-3 and TRBJ2-6, with D uncertain. This CDR3 has 13 amino acids. Trimming shortened V by 11 bases and J by 2 bases, and 10 bases separated the two germline ends. Germline values: CDR1 ENHRY, CDR2 SYGVKD.

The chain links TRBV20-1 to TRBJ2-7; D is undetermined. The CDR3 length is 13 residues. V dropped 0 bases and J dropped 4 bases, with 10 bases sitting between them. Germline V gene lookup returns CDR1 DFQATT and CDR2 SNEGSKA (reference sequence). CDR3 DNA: TGCAGTGCTAGAGATCTAAGGAGATACGAGCAGTACTTC. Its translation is CSARDLRRYEQYF.

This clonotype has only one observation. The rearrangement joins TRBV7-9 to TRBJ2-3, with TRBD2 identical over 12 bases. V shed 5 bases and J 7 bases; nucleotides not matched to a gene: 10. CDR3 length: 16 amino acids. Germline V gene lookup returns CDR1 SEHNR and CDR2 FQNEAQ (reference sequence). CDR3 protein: CASSASTSGGPNTQYF. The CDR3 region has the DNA TGTGCCAGCAGCGCCTCGACTAGCGGGGGTCCCAATACGCAGTATTTT. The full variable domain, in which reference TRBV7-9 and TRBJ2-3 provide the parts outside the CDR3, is DTGVSQNPRHKITKRGQNVTFRCDPISEHNRLYWYRQTLGQGPEFLTYFQNEAQLEKSRLLSDRFSAERPKGSFSTLEIQRTEQGDSAMYLCASSASTSGGPNTQYFGPGTRLTVL.

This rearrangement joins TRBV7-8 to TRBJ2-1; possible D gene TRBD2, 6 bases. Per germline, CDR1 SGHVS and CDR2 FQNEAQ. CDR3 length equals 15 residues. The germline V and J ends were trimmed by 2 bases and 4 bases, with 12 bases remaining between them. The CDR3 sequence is CASSLTVSGYNEQFF. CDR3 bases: TGTGCCAGCAGCTTAACGGTTAGCGGATACAATGAGCAGTTCTTC.

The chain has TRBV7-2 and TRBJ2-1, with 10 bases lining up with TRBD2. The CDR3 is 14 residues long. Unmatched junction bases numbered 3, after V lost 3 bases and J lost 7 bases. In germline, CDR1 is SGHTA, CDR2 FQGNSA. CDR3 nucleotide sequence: TGTGCCAGCAGCTTGACTAGCGGGTCTAATGAGCAGTTCTTC. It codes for CASSLTSGSNEQFF.